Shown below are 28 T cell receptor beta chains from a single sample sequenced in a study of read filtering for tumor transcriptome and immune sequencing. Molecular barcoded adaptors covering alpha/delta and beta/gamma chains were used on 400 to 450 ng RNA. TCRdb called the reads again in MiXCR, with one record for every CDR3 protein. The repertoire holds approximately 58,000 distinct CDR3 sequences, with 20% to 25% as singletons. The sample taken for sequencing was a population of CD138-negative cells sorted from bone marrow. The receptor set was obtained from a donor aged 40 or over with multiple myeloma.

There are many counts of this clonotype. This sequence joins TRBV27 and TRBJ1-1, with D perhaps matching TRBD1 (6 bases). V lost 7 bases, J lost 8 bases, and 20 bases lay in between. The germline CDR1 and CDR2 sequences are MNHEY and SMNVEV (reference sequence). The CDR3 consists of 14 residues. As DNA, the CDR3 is TGTGCCAGCACCCCAATTGGACAGCCGGCCGAAGCTTTCTTT. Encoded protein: CASTPIGQPAEAFF.

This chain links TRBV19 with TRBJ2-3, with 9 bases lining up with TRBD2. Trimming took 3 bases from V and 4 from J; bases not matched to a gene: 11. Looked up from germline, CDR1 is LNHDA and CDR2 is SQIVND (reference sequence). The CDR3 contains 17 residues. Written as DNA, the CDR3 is TGTGCCAGTAGTATTCAAAGACTAGCGGAAGGGGCAGATACGCAGTATTTT. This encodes CASSIQRLAEGADTQYF.

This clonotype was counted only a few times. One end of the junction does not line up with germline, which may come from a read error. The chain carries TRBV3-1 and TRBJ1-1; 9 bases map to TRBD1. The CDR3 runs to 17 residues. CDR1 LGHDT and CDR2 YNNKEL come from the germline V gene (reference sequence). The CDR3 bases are TGTGCCAGCAGCCGATGGACAGGGGAGTATCTGGGAACTGAAGCTCTCTTT. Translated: CASSRWTGEYLGTEALF.

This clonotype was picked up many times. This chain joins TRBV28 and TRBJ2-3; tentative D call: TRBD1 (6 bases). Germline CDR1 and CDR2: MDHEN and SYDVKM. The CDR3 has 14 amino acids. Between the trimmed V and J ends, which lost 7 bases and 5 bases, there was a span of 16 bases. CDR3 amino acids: CASTPGAQIDTQYF. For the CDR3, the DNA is TGTGCCAGCACCCCAGGGGCCCAGATAGATACGCAGTATTTT. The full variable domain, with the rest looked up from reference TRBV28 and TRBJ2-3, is DVKVTQSSRYLVKRTGEKVFLECVQDMDHENMFWYRQDPGLGLRLIYFSYDVKMKEKGDIPEGYSVSREKKERFSLILESASTNQTSMYLCASTPGAQIDTQYFGPGTRLTVL.

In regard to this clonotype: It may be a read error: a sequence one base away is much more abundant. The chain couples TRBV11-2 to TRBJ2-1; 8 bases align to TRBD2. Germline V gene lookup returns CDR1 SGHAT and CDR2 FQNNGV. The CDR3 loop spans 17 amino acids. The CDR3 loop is CASSSLAGFSSYNGQFF. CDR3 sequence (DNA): TGTGCCAGCAGCTCCTTAGCGGGGTTCAGCTCCTACAATGGGCAGTTCTTC. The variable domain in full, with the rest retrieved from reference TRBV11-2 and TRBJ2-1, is EAGVAQSPRYKIIEKRQSVAFWCNPISGHATLYWYQQILGQGPKLLIQFQNNGVVDDSQLPKDRFSAERLKGVDSTLKIQPAKLEDSAVYLCASSSLAGFSSYNGQFFGPGTRLTVL.

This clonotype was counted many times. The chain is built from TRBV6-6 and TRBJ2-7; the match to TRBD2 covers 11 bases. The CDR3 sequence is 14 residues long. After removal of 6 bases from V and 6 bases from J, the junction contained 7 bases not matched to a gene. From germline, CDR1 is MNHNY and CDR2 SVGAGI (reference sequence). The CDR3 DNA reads TGTGCCAGCAGGGCTAGCGGGGGGACCTCCGAGCAGTACTTC. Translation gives CASRASGGTSEQYF.

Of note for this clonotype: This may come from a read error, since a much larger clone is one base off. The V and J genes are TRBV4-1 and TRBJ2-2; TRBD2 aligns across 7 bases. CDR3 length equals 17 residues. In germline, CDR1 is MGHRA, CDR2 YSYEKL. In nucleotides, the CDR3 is TGCGTCAGCAGCCAACCCTTAGCGGGCGCGAACACCGGGGAGCTGTTTTTT. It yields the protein CVSSQPLAGANTGELFF.

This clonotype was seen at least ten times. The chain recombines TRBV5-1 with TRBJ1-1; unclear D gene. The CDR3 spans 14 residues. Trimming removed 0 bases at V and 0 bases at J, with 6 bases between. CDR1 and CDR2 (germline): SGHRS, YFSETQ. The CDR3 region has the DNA TGCGCCAGCAGCTTGGAGGAGGTGAACACTGAAGCTTTCTTT. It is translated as CASSLEEVNTEAFF.

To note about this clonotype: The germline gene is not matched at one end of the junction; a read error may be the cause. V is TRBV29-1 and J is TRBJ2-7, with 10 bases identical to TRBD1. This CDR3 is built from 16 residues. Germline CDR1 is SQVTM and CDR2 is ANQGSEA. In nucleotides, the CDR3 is TGCGGCGTTGAAGAGGGGGACAGGGGATTATTGGGGGAGCAGTACTTC. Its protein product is CGVEEGDRGLLGEQYF.

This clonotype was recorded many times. This CDR3 is CASSLVLAGAGANVLTF. CDR3 nucleotide sequence: TGTGCCAGCAGCTTGGTACTAGCGGGAGCTGGGGCCAACGTCCTGACTTTC. V usage is TRBV5-5 and J usage is TRBJ2-6; the match to TRBD2 covers 11 bases. Germline V gene lookup returns CDR1 SGHKS and CDR2 YYEKEE (reference sequence). The CDR3 runs 17 residues. After removal of 0 bases from V and 2 bases from J, the junction contained 1 base not matched to a gene.

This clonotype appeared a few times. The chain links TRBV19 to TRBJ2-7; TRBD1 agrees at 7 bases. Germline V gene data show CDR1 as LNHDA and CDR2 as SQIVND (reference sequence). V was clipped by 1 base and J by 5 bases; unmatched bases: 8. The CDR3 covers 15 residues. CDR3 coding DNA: TGTGCCAGTAGTATAGCCGGGCGACAGGGCCACGAGCAGTACTTC. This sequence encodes CASSIAGRQGHEQYF. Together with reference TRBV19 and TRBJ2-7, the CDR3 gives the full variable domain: DGGITQSPKYLFRKEGQNVTLSCEQNLNHDAMYWYRQDPGQGLRLIYYSQIVNDFQKGDIAEGYSVSREKKESFPLTVTSAQKNPTAFYLCASSIAGRQGHEQYFGPGTRLTVT.

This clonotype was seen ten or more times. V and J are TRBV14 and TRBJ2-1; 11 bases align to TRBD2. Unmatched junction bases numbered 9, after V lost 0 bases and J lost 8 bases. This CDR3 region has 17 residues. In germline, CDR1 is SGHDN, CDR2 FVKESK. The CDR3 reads CASSQDSGVAGGYEQFF. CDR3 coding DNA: TGTGCCAGCAGCCAAGACTCGGGAGTAGCGGGAGGGTATGAGCAGTTCTTC.

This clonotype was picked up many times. The CDR3 nucleotides read TGTGCCATCAGTGAGTCGACAGGGGAAGATACGCAGTATTTT. It encodes CAISESTGEDTQYF. V usage is TRBV10-3 and J usage is TRBJ2-3, with 8 bases aligning to TRBD1. J was trimmed by 5 bases and V by 0 bases; bases with no gene match: 1. The CDR3 runs 14 residues. The germline V gene encodes CDR1 ENHRY and CDR2 SYGVKD.

CDR3 residues: CASSLNSFSNQPQHF. The CDR3, as DNA: TGTGCCAGCAGCTTGAACAGCTTTAGCAATCAGCCCCAGCATTTT. The chain combines TRBV5-6 with TRBJ1-5; D ambiguous. Germline loops: CDR1 SGHDT, CDR2 YYEEEE. The V end was cut by 1 base, the J end by 0 bases, with 8 bases between. The CDR3 loop spans 15 amino acids.

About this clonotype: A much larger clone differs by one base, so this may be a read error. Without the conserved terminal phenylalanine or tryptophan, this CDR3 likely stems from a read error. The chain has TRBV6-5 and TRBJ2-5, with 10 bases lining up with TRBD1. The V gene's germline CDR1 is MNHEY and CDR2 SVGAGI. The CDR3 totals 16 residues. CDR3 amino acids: CASSHSQGTGAETQYI. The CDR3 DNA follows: TGTGCCAGCAGTCACTCCCAGGGGACAGGGGCAGAGACCCAGTACATC.

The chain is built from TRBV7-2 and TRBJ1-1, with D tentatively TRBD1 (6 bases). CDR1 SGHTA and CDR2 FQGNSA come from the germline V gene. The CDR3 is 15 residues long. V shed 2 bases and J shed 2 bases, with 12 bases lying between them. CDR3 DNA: TGTGCCAGCAGCTTATCTACAGGGCAAAACACTGAAGCTTTCTTT. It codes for CASSLSTGQNTEAFF. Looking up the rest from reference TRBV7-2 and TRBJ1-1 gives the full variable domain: GAGVSQSPSNKVTEKGKDVELRCDPISGHTALYWYRQSLGQGLEFLIYFQGNSAPDKSGLPSDRFSAERTGGSVSTLTIQRTQQEDSAVYLCASSLSTGQNTEAFFGQGTRLTVV.

CDR3 amino acids: CASSDSGDATTDTQYF. CDR3 nucleotides: TGTGCCAGCAGTGACTCGGGGGACGCCACCACAGATACGCAGTATTTT. This rearrangement joins TRBV6-4 to TRBJ2-3, with D possibly being TRBD1 or TRBD2 (5 bases each). Looked up from germline, CDR1 is MRHNA and CDR2 is SNTAGT. The V gene lost 0 bases and the J gene lost 2 bases, with 12 bases spanning the gap. The CDR3 has 16 amino acids.

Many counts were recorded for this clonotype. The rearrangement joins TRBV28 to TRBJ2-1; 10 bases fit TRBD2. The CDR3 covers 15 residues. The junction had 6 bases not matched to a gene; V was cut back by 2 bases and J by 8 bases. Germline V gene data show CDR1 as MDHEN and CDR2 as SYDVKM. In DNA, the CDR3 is TGTGCCAGCAGTTTAGTAGCTAGCGGGAGCTATGAGCAGTTCTTC. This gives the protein CASSLVASGSYEQFF.

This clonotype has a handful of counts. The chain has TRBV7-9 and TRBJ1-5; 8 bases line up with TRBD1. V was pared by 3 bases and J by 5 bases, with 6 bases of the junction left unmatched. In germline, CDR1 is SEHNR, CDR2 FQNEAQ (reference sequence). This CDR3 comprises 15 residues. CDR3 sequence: CASSLEQGGHQPQHF. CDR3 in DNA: TGTGCCAGCAGCTTGGAACAGGGGGGTCATCAGCCCCAGCATTTT.

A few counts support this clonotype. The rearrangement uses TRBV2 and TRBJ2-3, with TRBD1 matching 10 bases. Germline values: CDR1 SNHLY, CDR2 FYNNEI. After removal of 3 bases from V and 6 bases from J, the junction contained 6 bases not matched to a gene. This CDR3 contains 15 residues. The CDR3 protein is CASSETGGYTDTQYF. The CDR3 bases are TGTGCCAGCAGTGAGACAGGGGGCTATACGGATACGCAGTATTTT. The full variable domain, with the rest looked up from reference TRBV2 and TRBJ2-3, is EPEVTQTPSHQVTQMGQEVILRCVPISNHLYFYWYRQILGQKVEFLVSFYNNEISEKSEIFDDQFSVERPDGSNFTLKIRSTKLEDSAMYFCASSETGGYTDTQYFGPGTRLTVL.

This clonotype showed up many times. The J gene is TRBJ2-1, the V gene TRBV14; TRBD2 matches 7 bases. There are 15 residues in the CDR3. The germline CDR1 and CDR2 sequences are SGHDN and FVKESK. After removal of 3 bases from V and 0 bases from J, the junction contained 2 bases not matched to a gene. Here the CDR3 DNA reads TGTGCCAGCAGCCACGGGGGGAGCTCCTACAATGAGCAGTTCTTC. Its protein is CASSHGGSSYNEQFF.

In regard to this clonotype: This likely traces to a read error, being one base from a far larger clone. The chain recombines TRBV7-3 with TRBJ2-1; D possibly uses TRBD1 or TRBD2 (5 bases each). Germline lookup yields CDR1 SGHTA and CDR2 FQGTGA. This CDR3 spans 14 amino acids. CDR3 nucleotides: TGTGCCAGCAGCTTAAGGGGGAGCACCAATAAGCAGTTCTTC. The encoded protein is CASSLRGSTNKQFF.

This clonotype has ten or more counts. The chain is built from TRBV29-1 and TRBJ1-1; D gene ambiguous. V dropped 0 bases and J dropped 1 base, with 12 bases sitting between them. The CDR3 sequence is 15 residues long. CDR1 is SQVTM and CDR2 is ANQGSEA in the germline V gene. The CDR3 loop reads CSVEDPPGGNTEAFF. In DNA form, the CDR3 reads TGCAGCGTTGAAGATCCGCCAGGAGGGAACACTGAAGCTTTCTTT.

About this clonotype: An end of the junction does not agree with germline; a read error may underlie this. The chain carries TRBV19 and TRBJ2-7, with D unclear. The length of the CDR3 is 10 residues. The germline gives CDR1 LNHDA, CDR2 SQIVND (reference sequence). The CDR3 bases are TGTGCCAGTAGTATGACGGACCGGCACTTC. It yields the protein CASSMTDRHF.

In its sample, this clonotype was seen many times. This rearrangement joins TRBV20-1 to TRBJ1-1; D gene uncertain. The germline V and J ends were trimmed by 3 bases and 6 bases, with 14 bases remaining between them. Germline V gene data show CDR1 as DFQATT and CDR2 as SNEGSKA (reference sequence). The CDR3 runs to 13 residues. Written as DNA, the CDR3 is TGCAGTGCTAGGGGTGGGGTTAACGCTGAAGCTTTCTTT. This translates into CSARGGVNAEAFF.

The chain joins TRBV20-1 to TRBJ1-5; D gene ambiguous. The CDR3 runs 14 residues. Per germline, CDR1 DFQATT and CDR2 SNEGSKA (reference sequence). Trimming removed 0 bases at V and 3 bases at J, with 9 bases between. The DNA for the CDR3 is TGCAGTGCTAGAGATCGAGTTTCCAATCAGCCCCAGCATTTT. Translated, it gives CSARDRVSNQPQHF.

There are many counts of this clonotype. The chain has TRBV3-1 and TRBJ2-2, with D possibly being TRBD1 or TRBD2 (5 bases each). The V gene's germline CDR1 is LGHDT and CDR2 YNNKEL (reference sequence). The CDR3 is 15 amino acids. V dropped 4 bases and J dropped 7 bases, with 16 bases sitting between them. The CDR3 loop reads CASSLRGIRSGELFF. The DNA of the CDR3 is TGTGCCAGCAGCCTGAGGGGTATCCGGAGCGGGGAGCTGTTTTTT.

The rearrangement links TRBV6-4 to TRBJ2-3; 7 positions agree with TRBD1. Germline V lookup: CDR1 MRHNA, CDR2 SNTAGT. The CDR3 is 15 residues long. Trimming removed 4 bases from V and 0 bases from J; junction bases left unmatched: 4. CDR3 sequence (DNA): TGTGCCAGCAGTGCTGGACAGGTTAGCACAGATACGCAGTATTTT. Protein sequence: CASSAGQVSTDTQYF.